The 16 T cell receptor beta chains presented below share a single source sample, sequenced in a study of control samples from healthy donors and cancer patients. Some clones are missing from TCRdb's copy, which holds only in-frame ones; the method was immunoSEQ multiplex PCR. The repertoire includes about 18,000 clones, about four fifths of them detected once, and around 28% sits in the top ten. Sample: PBMCs. The receptors were sampled from a man older than 75 with head and neck cancer.

The chain has TRBV20-1 and TRBJ1-1; D unclear. The V end lost 2 bases, the J end lost 4 bases, and 5 bases lay between the germline ends. Per the germline V gene, CDR1 is DFQATT and CDR2 is SNEGSKA (reference sequence). The CDR3 is 11 amino acids. The CDR3 sequence: CSARLVTEAFF. CDR3 nucleotides: TGCAGTGCTAGATTGGTCACTGAAGCTTTCTTT.

This clone was counted a few times. The chain combines TRBV9 with TRBJ2-3; D possibly corresponds to TRBD2 (5 bases). V was cut by 3 bases and J by 2 bases, with 13 bases left in between. Germline CDR1 and CDR2: SGDLS and YYNGEE. This CDR3 is built from 15 residues. The CDR3 nucleotides read TGTGCCAGCAGCGCCGAGGACTCCTACACAGATACGCAGTATTTT. Its protein product is CASSAEDSYTDTQYF.

This clone has a handful of counts. The chain uses TRBV4-1 and TRBJ2-7; D not certain. Germline CDR1 reads MGHRA; CDR2 reads YSYEKL. CDR3 length: 13 amino acids. V dropped 2 bases and J dropped 3 bases, with 8 bases sitting between them. The CDR3 DNA follows: TGCGCCAGCAGCCAATCCCCCCTCTACGAGCAGTACTTC. Amino acid sequence: CASSQSPLYEQYF.

This clone turned up a few times. The V gene is TRBV5-1, the J gene TRBJ1-1; 10 nucleotides match TRBD1. The CDR3 is made up of 15 amino acids. V dropped 2 bases and J dropped 3; count of bases not matched to a gene: 4. Looked up from germline, CDR1 is SGHRS and CDR2 is YFSETQ. CDR3 protein: CASSLMDRGDTEAFF. The CDR3 DNA reads as TGCGCCAGCAGCTTAATGGACAGGGGGGACACTGAAGCTTTCTTT. Looking up the rest from reference TRBV5-1 and TRBJ1-1 gives the full variable domain: KAGVTQTPRYLIKTRGQQVTLSCSPISGHRSVSWYQQTPGQGLQFLFEYFSETQRNKGNFPGRFSGRQFSNSRSEMNVSTLELGDSALYLCASSLMDRGDTEAFFGQGTRLTVV.

The chain couples TRBV9 to TRBJ1-1, with D hard to call. The V end lost 4 bases, the J end lost 3 bases, and 7 bases lay between the germline ends. The CDR3 sequence is 12 residues long. Looked up from germline, CDR1 is SGDLS and CDR2 is YYNGEE. CDR3 coding DNA: TGTGCCAGCAGCATGGGGTACACTGAAGCTTTCTTT. It is translated as CASSMGYTEAFF.

V is TRBV6-1 and J is TRBJ2-2; D gene uncertain. The CDR3 covers 14 residues. V gave up 3 bases and J gave up 2 bases, with 7 bases separating them. CDR1 MNHNS and CDR2 SASEGT come from the germline V gene. The CDR3 reads CASSDDRNTGELFF. CDR3 bases: TGTGCCAGCAGTGATGACCGAAACACCGGGGAGCTGTTTTTT.

This clone was observed a few times. This sequence joins TRBV15 and TRBJ1-1; D is perhaps TRBD1 (6 bases). Germline V CDR1 and CDR2: LNHNV, YYDKDF (reference sequence). The CDR3 runs to 18 residues. V was shortened by 4 bases and J by 1 base, with 22 bases between the two germline ends. CDR3 in DNA: TGTGCCACCAGCAATAAGTCGTGGGGGGCCCCAAGGAACACTGAAGCTTTCTTT. This translates into CATSNKSWGAPRNTEAFF.

This clone is medium-sized (0.01 to 0.1%) within its sample. The chain has TRBV10-3 and TRBJ2-2; 13 positions agree with TRBD2. With V trimmed by 6 bases and J by 3 bases, 4 bases remained unmatched. CDR1 ENHRY and CDR2 SYGVKD come from the germline V gene. There are 16 residues in the CDR3. The CDR3: CAISGTSGADTGELFF. DNA for the CDR3: TGTGCCATCAGCGGGACTAGCGGGGCGGACACCGGGGAGCTGTTTTTT.

This clone showed up just a few times. The rearrangement links TRBV19 to TRBJ1-4; D is uncertain. The V gene lost 4 bases and the J gene lost 8 bases, with 11 bases spanning the gap. CDR1 is LNHDA, CDR2 SQIVND, per germline (reference sequence). The CDR3 sequence is 13 residues long. CDR3 bases: TGTGCCAGTAGTAAACCGGGCCTAGAAAAACTGTTTTTT. As protein: CASSKPGLEKLFF. The entire variable domain, with the rest obtained from reference TRBV19 and TRBJ1-4, is as follows: DGGITQSPKYLFRKEGQNVTLSCEQNLNHDAMYWYRQDPGQGLRLIYYSQIVNDFQKGDIAEGYSVSREKKESFPLTVTSAQKNPTAFYLCASSKPGLEKLFFGSGTQLSVL.

This chain uses TRBV7-9 with TRBJ2-3, with D possibly called TRBD1 or TRBD2 (5 bases each). The germline V gene encodes CDR1 SEHNR and CDR2 FQNEAQ (reference sequence). V was clipped by 3 bases and J by 2 bases, with 9 bases between them. This CDR3 has 14 amino acids. The CDR3 DNA sequence: TGTGCCAGCAGCTTGAGGGGCGACACAGATACGCAGTATTTT. This gives the protein CASSLRGDTDTQYF.

The CDR3 DNA is TGTGCCAGCAGTTTAGCGGGGGGCTCCTACGAGCAGTACTTC. This sequence encodes CASSLAGGSYEQYF. The V call is TRBV6-2 or TRBV6-3, the J call TRBJ2-7; 10 bases fit TRBD2. Germline V gene lookup returns CDR1 MNHEY and CDR2 SVGEGT. V lost 4 bases to trimming and J lost 0 bases; unmatched junction nucleotides: 0. The CDR3 runs to 14 residues.

V and J are TRBV9 and TRBJ1-2; 9 bases align to TRBD1. From germline, CDR1 is SGDLS and CDR2 YYNGEE. The CDR3 totals 16 residues. V was pared by 3 bases and J by 3 bases, with 9 bases of the junction left unmatched. The CDR3 is CASSGYRDRVDYGYTF. The CDR3 region has the DNA TGTGCCAGCAGCGGGTACCGGGACAGGGTTGACTATGGCTACACCTTC.

The chain has TRBV6-2 or TRBV6-3 and TRBJ1-5; no clear D. The CDR3 is made up of 14 amino acids. Trimming cost V 1 base and J 0 bases, with 4 bases left between them. Germline loops: CDR1 MNHEY, CDR2 SVGEGT. Here the CDR3 DNA reads TGTGCCAGCAGTTACTACAGTAGCAATCAGCCCCAGCATTTT. Its protein is CASSYYSSNQPQHF.

This clone has only one observation. The chain has TRBV19 and TRBJ1-2; 9 nucleotides align to TRBD1. The ends lost 7 bases at V and 8 bases at J; junction bases unmatched: 14. Germline V gene lookup returns CDR1 LNHDA and CDR2 SQIVND (reference sequence). CDR3 length: 15 residues. CDR3 bases: TGTGCCAGTACTTACTCGACAGGGGGAGAAGTGGGCTACACCTTC. Residues: CASTYSTGGEVGYTF.

The rearrangement links TRBV18 to TRBJ2-6; either TRBD1 or TRBD2 may fit D (5 bases each). V lost 3 bases to trimming and J lost 0 bases, with 9 bases between them. CDR1 and CDR2 from the germline V gene are KGHSH and LQKENI. The CDR3 covers 16 residues. CDR3 nucleotide sequence: TGTGCCAGCTCACCGGGACGGAGCTCTGGGGCCAACGTCCTGACTTTC. Protein product: CASSPGRSSGANVLTF. The full variable domain, completed using reference TRBV18 and TRBJ2-6, is NAGVMQNPRHLVRRRGQEARLRCSPMKGHSHVYWYRQLPEEGLKFMVYLQKENIIDESGMPKERFSAEFPKEGPSILRIQQVVRGDSAAYFCASSPGRSSGANVLTFGAGSRLTVL.

V and J are TRBV18 and TRBJ1-4; D ambiguous. Germline-derived CDR1 and CDR2 are KGHSH and LQKENI. The length of the CDR3 is 17 residues. Trimming took 2 bases from V and 1 from J, leaving 14 bases between them. Here the CDR3 reads CASSPGLGIVTNEKLFF. The DNA for the CDR3 is TGTGCCAGCTCACCAGGATTGGGCATTGTAACTAATGAAAAACTGTTTTTT.